One sample yielded the 14 T cell receptor beta chains listed below, sequenced in a study of control samples from healthy donors and cancer patients. The repertoire was sequenced with immunoSEQ multiplex PCR; TCRdb's copy has only in-frame clones and lacks some. The sample has approximately 150,000 clones; 94% are singletons. The specimen sequenced was blood. The receptor set was obtained from a woman aged 18-35 years in good health.

The chain has TRBV9 and TRBJ2-2; TRBD2 agrees at 7 bases. V was pared by 2 bases and J by 4 bases, with 2 bases of the junction left unmatched. The CDR3 extends over 14 amino acids. Germline CDR1 and CDR2: SGDLS and YYNGEE. The CDR3 loop is CASSVSGPTGELFF. CDR3 sequence (DNA): TGTGCCAGCAGCGTTAGCGGGCCCACCGGGGAGCTGTTTTTT. The whole variable domain, filled in from reference TRBV9 and TRBJ2-2, reads DSGVTQTPKHLITATGQRVTLRCSPRSGDLSVYWYQQSLDQGLQFLIQYYNGEERAKGNILERFSAQQFPDLHSELNLSSLELGDSALYFCASSVSGPTGELFFGEGSRLTVL.

This clone has only a few counts. V is TRBV10-3 and J is TRBJ2-3, with 7 bases fitting TRBD2. The CDR3 runs 14 residues. V gave up 7 bases and J gave up 5 bases; unmatched junction bases: 9. Germline-derived CDR1 and CDR2 are ENHRY and SYGVKD. In nucleotides, the CDR3 is TGTGCCATCAAAGACGGCGGGGGAGGAGATACGCAGTATTTT. The encoded protein is CAIKDGGGGDTQYF.

CDR3: CASSQAPDRAAFF. The CDR3 DNA follows: TGCGCCAGCAGCCAAGCCCCCGACAGGGCGGCTTTCTTT. The chain recombines TRBV4-3 with TRBJ1-1; 7 nucleotides line up with TRBD1. V was pared by 1 base and J by 11 bases, with 7 bases of the junction left unmatched. This CDR3 comprises 13 residues. The germline V gene has CDR1 LGHNA and CDR2 YSLEER.

This chain connects TRBV10-3 to TRBJ1-4, with D unclear. The CDR3 loop spans 16 amino acids. Germline loops: CDR1 ENHRY, CDR2 SYGVKD. Trimming took 6 bases from V and 1 from J, leaving 15 bases between them. CDR3 in DNA: TGTGCCATCAGCCCCGGTAATTCGCGAACTAATGAAAAACTGTTTTTT. This translates into CAISPGNSRTNEKLFF.

The chain recombines TRBV29-1 with TRBJ1-2; D possibly corresponds to TRBD1 (5 bases). The ends were cut back, 6 bases at V and 5 bases at J, with 19 bases in the middle. Germline values: CDR1 SQVTM, CDR2 ANQGSEA. The CDR3 has 14 residues. CDR3 residues: CSVRPRVNAYGYTF. The CDR3, as DNA: TGCAGCGTCCGACCCAGGGTGAACGCTTATGGCTACACCTTC. The variable domain in full, with the rest retrieved from reference TRBV29-1 and TRBJ1-2, is SAVISQKPSRDICQRGTSLTIQCQVDSQVTMMFWYRQQPGQSLTLIATANQGSEATYESGFVIDKFPISRPNLTFSTLTVSNMSPEDSSIYLCSVRPRVNAYGYTFGSGTRLTVV.

V gene TRBV6-6 combines with J gene TRBJ2-1; D perhaps matches TRBD2 (6 bases). This CDR3 has 15 residues. CDR1 and CDR2 (germline): MNHNY, SVGAGI (reference sequence). Trimming cost V 11 bases and J 0 bases, with 17 bases left between them. This CDR3 is CAGGERASSYNEQFF. In DNA form, the CDR3 reads TGTGCCGGAGGGGAGCGGGCCAGCTCCTACAATGAGCAGTTCTTC.

V usage is TRBV5-1 and J usage is TRBJ2-1, with a weak D call TRBD1 (5 bases). The CDR3 loop spans 16 amino acids. Trimming took 7 bases from V and 5 from J, leaving 22 bases between them. Germline V gene sequence: CDR1 SGHRS, CDR2 YFSETQ. In DNA, the CDR3 is TGCGCCAGCGCGCCTTTTTCAGGGATTATAAACAATGAGCAGTTCTTC. Amino acids: CASAPFSGIINNEQFF.

CDR3 coding DNA: TGTGCCAGCAGCCCTAGATTAGAACAGTTCTTC. It translates to CASSPRLEQFF. The chain recombines TRBV7-2 with TRBJ2-1; D is unclear. V was shortened by 5 bases and J by 13 bases, with 12 bases between the two germline ends. CDR3 size: 11 residues. Germline V gene data show CDR1 as SGHTA and CDR2 as FQGNSA.

The gene calls are TRBV5-1 and TRBJ2-1; no firm D call. With 3 bases removed from V and 8 bases from J, the gap between germline ends came to 12 bases. CDR3 length: 13 amino acids. The germline gives CDR1 SGHRS, CDR2 YFSETQ. The CDR3 DNA is TGCGCCAGCAGCTCGCCAGCCCGGGATGAGCAGTTCTTC. Translation: CASSSPARDEQFF.

The chain recombines TRBV7-2 with TRBJ2-1, with D possibly TRBD2 on 5 matching bases. Trimming took off 7 bases at V and 1 base at J, with 17 bases between the two ends. Germline CDR1 SGHTA, CDR2 FQGNSA. The CDR3 loop spans 16 amino acids. CDR3 in amino acids: CASIRGSFGSYNEQFF. The CDR3 DNA reads TGTGCCAGCATCCGGGGTAGCTTTGGGTCCTACAATGAGCAGTTCTTC.

With respect to this clone: Other DNA variants within this sample encode the same CDR3. The V and J genes are TRBV28 and TRBJ1-6, with a tentative D call TRBD1 (6 bases). Trimming cost V 3 bases and J 0 bases, with 9 bases left between them. Germline CDR1 is MDHEN and CDR2 is SYDVKM. The CDR3 has 16 residues. CDR3 protein: CASSFTGSSYNSPLHF. The CDR3 nucleotides are TGTGCCAGCAGTTTTACAGGGAGCTCCTATAATTCACCCCTCCACTTT.

This clone was counted once. CDR3 bases: TGTGCCAGCAGCTTAGGCGGCATGAACACTGAAGCTTTCTTT. As protein: CASSLGGMNTEAFF. J is TRBJ1-1 and V is TRBV7-9; D not resolved. Germline V lookup: CDR1 SEHNR, CDR2 FQNEAQ (reference sequence). The CDR3 extends over 14 amino acids. The germline V and J ends were trimmed by 1 base and 0 bases, with 6 bases remaining between them.

This rearrangement joins TRBV6-5 to TRBJ1-2, with D hard to call. Germline V gene sequence: CDR1 MNHEY, CDR2 SVGAGI. Deletions cut 5 bases from V and 0 bases from J, with 10 bases between. This CDR3 comprises 14 residues. The CDR3 coding sequence is TGTGCCAGCAGTCCCCGCTCAACTAACTATGGCTACACCTTC. Amino acid sequence: CASSPRSTNYGYTF.

V usage is TRBV5-1 and J usage is TRBJ2-7; no firm D call. The CDR3 spans 14 residues. The ends were cut back, 0 bases at V and 2 bases at J, with 9 bases in the middle. Germline V lookup: CDR1 SGHRS, CDR2 YFSETQ. The CDR3: CASSLEVDPYEQYF. Written as DNA, the CDR3 is TGCGCCAGCAGCTTGGAGGTGGACCCCTACGAGCAGTACTTC.